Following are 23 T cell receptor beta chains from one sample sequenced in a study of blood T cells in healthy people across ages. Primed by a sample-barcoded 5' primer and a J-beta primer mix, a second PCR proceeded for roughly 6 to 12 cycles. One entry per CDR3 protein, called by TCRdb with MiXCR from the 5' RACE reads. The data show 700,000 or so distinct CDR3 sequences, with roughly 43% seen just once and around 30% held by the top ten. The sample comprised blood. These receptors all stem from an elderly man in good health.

The CDR3 sequence: CASSFGTTGTYNEQFF. CDR3 coding DNA: TGTGCCAGCAGCTTTGGGACTACAGGGACCTACAATGAGCAGTTCTTC. The rearrangement uses TRBV9 and TRBJ2-1; maybe TRBD2 (7 bases). The V end lost 4 bases, the J end lost 2 bases, and 16 bases lay between the germline ends. Germline V gene data show CDR1 as SGDLS and CDR2 as YYNGEE. The CDR3 extends over 16 amino acids.

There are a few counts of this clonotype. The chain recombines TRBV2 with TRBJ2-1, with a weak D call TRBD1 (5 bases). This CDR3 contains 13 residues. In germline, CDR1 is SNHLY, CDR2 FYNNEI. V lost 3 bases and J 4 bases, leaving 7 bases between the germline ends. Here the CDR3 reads CASSEAGYNEQFF. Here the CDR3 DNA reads TGTGCCAGCAGTGAGGCAGGGTACAATGAGCAGTTCTTC.

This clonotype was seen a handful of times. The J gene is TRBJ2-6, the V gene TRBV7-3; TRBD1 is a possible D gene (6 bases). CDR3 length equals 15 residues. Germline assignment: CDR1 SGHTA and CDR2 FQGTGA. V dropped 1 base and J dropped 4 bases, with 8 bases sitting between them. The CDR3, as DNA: TGTGCCAGCAGCTTAAGGGGGCGCGGGGCCAACGTCCTGACTTTC. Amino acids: CASSLRGRGANVLTF.

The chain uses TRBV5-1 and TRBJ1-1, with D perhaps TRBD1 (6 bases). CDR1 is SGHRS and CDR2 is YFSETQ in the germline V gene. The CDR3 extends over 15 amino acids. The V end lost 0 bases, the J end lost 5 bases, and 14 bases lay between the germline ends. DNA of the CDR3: TGCGCCAGCAGCTTGGCAACAGGGTTAGGGACTGAAGCTTTCTTT. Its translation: CASSLATGLGTEAFF.

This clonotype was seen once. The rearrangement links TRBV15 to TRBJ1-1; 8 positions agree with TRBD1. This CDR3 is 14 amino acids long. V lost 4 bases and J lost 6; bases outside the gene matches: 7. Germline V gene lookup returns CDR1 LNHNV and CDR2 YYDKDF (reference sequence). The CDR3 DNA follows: TGTGCCACCAGCAAACAGGACAGGGTCGCTGAAGCTTTCTTT. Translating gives CATSKQDRVAEAFF.

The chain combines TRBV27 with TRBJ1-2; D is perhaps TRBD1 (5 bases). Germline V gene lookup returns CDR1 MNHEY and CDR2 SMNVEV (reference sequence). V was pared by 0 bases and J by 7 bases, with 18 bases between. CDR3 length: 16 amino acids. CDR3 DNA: TGTGCCAGCAGTTTATCGTGGGTCGGAGGGGACCGTGGCTACACCTTC. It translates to CASSLSWVGGDRGYTF.

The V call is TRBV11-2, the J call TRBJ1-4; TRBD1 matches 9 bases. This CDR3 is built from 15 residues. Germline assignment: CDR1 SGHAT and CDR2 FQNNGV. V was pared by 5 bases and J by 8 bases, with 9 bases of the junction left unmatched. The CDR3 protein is CASSVTGGRNEKLFF. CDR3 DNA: TGTGCCAGCAGCGTAACAGGGGGCCGGAACGAAAAACTGTTTTTT.

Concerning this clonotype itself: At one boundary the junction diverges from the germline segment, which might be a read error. CDR3 sequence reads: CVSSSRDSFDREQYF. In DNA form, the CDR3 reads TGTGTCAGCAGTTCACGGGACTCCTTTGATAGGGAGCAGTACTTC. This rearrangement joins TRBV28 to TRBJ2-7; D perhaps matches TRBD2 (6 bases). CDR1 is MDHEN, CDR2 SYDVKM, per germline. CDR3 length: 15 amino acids. The variable domain in full, completed from reference TRBV28 and TRBJ2-7, reads DVKVTQSSRYLVKRTGEKVFLECVQDMDHENMFWYRQDPGLGLRLIYFSYDVKMKEKGDIPEGYSVSREKKERFSLILESASTNQTSMYLCVSSSRDSFDREQYFGPGTRLTVT.

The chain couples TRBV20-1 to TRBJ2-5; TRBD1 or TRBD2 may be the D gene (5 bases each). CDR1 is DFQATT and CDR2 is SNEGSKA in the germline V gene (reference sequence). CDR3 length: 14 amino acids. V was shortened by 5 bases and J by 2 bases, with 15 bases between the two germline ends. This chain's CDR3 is CSAGGRDPQETQYF. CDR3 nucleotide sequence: TGCAGTGCTGGCGGCCGGGACCCTCAAGAGACCCAGTACTTC.

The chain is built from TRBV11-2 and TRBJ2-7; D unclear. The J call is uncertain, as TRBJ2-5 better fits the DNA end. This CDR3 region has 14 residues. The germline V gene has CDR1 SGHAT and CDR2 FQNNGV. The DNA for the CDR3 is TGTGCCAGCAGCTTCCCTACCGGTCCCGGGACCCAGTACTTC. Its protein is CASSFPTGPGTQYF.

The DNA for the CDR3 is TGTGCCAGCAGTGCCGGGACTAGCGGGGGGTACCGCATAGATACGCAGTATTTT. It is translated as CASSAGTSGGYRIDTQYF. The chain carries TRBV6-1 and TRBJ2-3, with 15 bases fitting TRBD2. The CDR3 contains 18 residues. V lost 4 bases to trimming and J lost 5 bases; unmatched junction nucleotides: 10. Germline loops: CDR1 MNHNS, CDR2 SASEGT.

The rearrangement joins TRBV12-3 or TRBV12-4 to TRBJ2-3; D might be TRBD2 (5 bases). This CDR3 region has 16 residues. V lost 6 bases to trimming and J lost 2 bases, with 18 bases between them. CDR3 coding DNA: TGTGCCAGCAGCAAGTCCGGGCCGAGGGTCACAGATACGCAGTATTTT. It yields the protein CASSKSGPRVTDTQYF.

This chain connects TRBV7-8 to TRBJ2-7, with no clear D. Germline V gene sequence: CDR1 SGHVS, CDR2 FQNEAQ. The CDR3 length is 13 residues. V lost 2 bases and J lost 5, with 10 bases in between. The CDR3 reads CASSLFQQNEQYF. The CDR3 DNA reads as TGTGCCAGCAGCTTATTCCAGCAAAACGAGCAGTACTTC.

CDR3 bases: TGTGCCAGCAGCCTGGCCGGGACTTTCTACAATGAGCAGTTCTTC. It specifies CASSLAGTFYNEQFF. V and J are TRBV5-4 and TRBJ2-1; D possibly corresponds to TRBD2 (6 bases). Trimming shortened V by 4 bases and J by 3 bases, and 14 bases separated the two germline ends. This CDR3 comprises 15 residues. The germline gives CDR1 SGHNT, CDR2 YYREEE (reference sequence).

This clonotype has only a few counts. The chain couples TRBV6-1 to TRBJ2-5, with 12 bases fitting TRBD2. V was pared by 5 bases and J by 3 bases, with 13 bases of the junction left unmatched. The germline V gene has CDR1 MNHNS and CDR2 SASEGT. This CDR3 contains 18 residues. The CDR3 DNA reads TGTGCCAGCAGTCCCCGGACTAGCGGGGAGGAAGGAAAAGAGACCCAGTACTTC. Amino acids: CASSPRTSGEEGKETQYF.

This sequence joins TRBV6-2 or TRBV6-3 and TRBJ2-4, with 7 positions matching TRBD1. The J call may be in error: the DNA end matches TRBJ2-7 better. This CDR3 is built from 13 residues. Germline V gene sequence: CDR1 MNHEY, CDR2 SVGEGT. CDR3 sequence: CASSYSRTGEQYF. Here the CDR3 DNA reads TGTGCCAGCAGTTACTCGCGGACAGGCGAGCAGTACTTC.

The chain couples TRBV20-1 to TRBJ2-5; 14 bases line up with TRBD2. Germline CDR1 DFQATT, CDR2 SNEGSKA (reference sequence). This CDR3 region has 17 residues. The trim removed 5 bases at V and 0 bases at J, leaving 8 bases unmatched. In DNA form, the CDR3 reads TGCAGTGCTCGCGGGACTAGCGGGGGAACGTACCAAGAGACCCAGTACTTC. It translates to CSARGTSGGTYQETQYF.

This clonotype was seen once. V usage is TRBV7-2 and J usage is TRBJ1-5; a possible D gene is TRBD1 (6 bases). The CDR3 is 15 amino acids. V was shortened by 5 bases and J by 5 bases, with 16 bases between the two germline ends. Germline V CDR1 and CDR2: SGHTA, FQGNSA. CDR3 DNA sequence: TGTGCCAGCAGCAACGGTGCAGGGGTTTATCAGCCCCAGCATTTT. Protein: CASSNGAGVYQPQHF.

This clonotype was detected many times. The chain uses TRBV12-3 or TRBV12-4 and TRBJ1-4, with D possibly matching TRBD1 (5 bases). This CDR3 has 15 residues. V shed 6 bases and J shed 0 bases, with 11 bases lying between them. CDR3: CASRETVATNEKLFF. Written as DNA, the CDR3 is TGTGCCAGCAGGGAGACAGTCGCAACTAATGAAAAACTGTTTTTT.

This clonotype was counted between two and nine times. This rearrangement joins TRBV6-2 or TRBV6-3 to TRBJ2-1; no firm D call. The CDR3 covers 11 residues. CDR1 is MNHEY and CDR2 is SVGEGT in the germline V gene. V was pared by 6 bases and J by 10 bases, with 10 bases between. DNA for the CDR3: TGTGCCAGCAGAGAAGTGGGAGAGCAGTTCTTC. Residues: CASREVGEQFF.

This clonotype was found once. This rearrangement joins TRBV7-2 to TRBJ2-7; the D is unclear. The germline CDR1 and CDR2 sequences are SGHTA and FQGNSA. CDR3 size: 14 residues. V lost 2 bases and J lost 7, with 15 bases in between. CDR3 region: CASSLRVTANEQYF. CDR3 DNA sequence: TGTGCCAGCAGCTTACGTGTCACAGCTAATGAGCAGTACTTC.

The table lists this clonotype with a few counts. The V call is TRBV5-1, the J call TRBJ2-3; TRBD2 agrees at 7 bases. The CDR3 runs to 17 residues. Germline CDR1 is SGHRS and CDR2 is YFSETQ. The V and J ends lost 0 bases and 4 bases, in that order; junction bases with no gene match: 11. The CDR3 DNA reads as TGCGCCAGCAGCTTGGCCCAGCGGGGAACATTATCAGATACGCAGTATTTT. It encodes CASSLAQRGTLSDTQYF.

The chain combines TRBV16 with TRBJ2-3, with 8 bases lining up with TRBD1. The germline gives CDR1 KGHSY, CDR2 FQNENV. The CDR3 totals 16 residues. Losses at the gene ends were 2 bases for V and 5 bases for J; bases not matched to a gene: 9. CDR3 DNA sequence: TGTGCCAGCAGCCAACTTCAGGGGGCTATCCGAGATACGCAGTATTTT. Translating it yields CASSQLQGAIRDTQYF.